The TCR beta chain under discussion was sequenced for a study of T cells in Graves' hyperthyroidism and ophthalmopathy. The CDR3 is 13 amino acids. The germline CDR1 and CDR2 sequences are SGHVS and FQNEAQ. V dropped 6 bases and J dropped 8 bases, with 13 bases sitting between them. Amplification of TCR beta CDR3 regions used RNA as the template. TCR CDR3 regions were first amplified by RT-PCR with HTBI primers. In TCRdb, the multiplex PCR reads were re-called with MiXCR into one record per CDR3 protein. This table has about 740,000 distinct CDR3 sequences, around 15% appearing once. V usage is TRBV7-8 and J usage is TRBJ1-4; no clear D. The receptor was isolated from a woman between 18 and 29 years old with Graves' hyperthyroidism. The sample comprised blood. CDR3 sequence reads: CASRKTVGEKLFF. CDR3 bases: TGTGCCAGCAGAAAAACAGTCGGGGAAAAACTGTTTTTT.